The 29 T cell receptor beta chains below were found in one sample sequenced in a study of beta chain features in type 1 diabetes. Reverse transcription of all isolated RNA meant that expressed TCRB transcripts were sequenced. Using immunoSEQ multiplex PCR, the repertoire was profiled, and TCRdb retains in-frame clones only, with some absent. The sample carries about 150,000 clones, 8.1% recorded once. The sample comprised central memory CD4+ T cells from blood. Receptor source: a man aged 18 to 30 in good health.

This clone is a singleton in its sample. The chain combines TRBV6-5 with TRBJ2-1; 9 bases fit TRBD1. The CDR3 length is 15 residues. V shed 6 bases, J shed 6 bases, and the junction held 9 bases outside the gene matches. In germline, CDR1 is MNHEY, CDR2 SVGAGI. The CDR3 loop reads CASSPTGTGSNEQFF. DNA for the CDR3: TGTGCCAGCAGCCCGACCGGGACAGGGAGCAATGAGCAGTTCTTC.

This clone was found a few times. This chain joins TRBV7-2 and TRBJ1-6, with D possibly TRBD1 on 5 matching bases. Trimming left V 2 bases short and J 5 bases short, with 10 bases between. CDR1 and CDR2 (germline): SGHTA, FQGNSA. The CDR3 has 15 amino acids. CDR3 loop: CASSLSGTHNSPLHF. The DNA for the CDR3 is TGTGCCAGCAGCTTAAGTGGGACTCATAATTCACCCCTCCACTTT.

This CDR3 is CASFDRNSNQPQHF. DNA of the CDR3: TGTGCCAGCTTTGACAGGAATAGCAATCAGCCCCAGCATTTT. The chain uses TRBV19 and TRBJ1-5; D might be TRBD1 (6 bases). Germline lookup yields CDR1 LNHDA and CDR2 SQIVND (reference sequence). The CDR3 contains 14 residues. V lost 9 bases and J 0 bases, leaving 12 bases between the germline ends.

The V and J genes are TRBV28 and TRBJ1-5; D might be TRBD1 (5 bases). Trimming took off 6 bases at V and 7 bases at J, with 19 bases between the two ends. The CDR3 is made up of 15 amino acids. The germline gives CDR1 MDHEN, CDR2 SYDVKM. The CDR3, as DNA: TGTGCCAGCAGCCTACTTGGGGGGTCGGGACAGCCCCAGCATTTT. Translated, it gives CASSLLGGSGQPQHF.

The chain is built from TRBV28 and TRBJ1-2; D is possibly TRBD1 (5 bases). The CDR3 sequence is 13 residues long. V shed 8 bases and J shed 7 bases, with 17 bases lying between them. CDR1 MDHEN and CDR2 SYDVKM come from the germline V gene. CDR3 nucleotide sequence: TGTGCCAGCCGTACACAGGTCCGAGGTGGCTACACCTTC. It specifies CASRTQVRGGYTF.

This clone has just one count. This sequence joins TRBV5-4 and TRBJ1-1, with a weak D call TRBD1 (5 bases). CDR1 is SGHNT and CDR2 is YYREEE in the germline V gene (reference sequence). This CDR3 has 13 residues. With 10 bases removed from V and 6 bases from J, the gap between germline ends came to 19 bases. Here the CDR3 reads CAAKEGTQAEAFF. CDR3 coding DNA: TGTGCCGCGAAGGAGGGGACCCAGGCTGAAGCTTTCTTT. The whole variable domain, remainder taken from reference TRBV5-4 and TRBJ1-1, is ETGVTQSPTHLIKTRGQQVTLRCSSQSGHNTVSWYQQALGQGPQFIFQYYREEENGRGNFPPRFSGLQFPNYSSELNVNALELDDSALYLCAAKEGTQAEAFFGQGTRLTVV.

CDR3: CASRRTLSSYEQYF. The CDR3, as DNA: TGTGCCAGCCGTCGGACATTATCCTCCTACGAGCAGTACTTC. The chain employs TRBV6-5 and TRBJ2-7, with D possibly TRBD1 on 5 matching bases. Germline CDR1 and CDR2: MNHEY and SVGAGI. The CDR3 is 14 residues long. The V and J ends lost 8 bases and 0 bases respectively, with 14 bases between them.

This clone showed up just a few times. The chain couples TRBV5-1 to TRBJ1-2; no reliable D call. The CDR3 sequence is 13 residues long. V gave up 6 bases and J gave up 5 bases, with 14 bases separating them. Germline V CDR1 and CDR2: SGHRS, YFSETQ. Here the CDR3 DNA reads TGCGCCAGCAACCGGGATTCTTCGTATGGCTACACCTTC. The encoded protein is CASNRDSSYGYTF.

This clone has a count of ten or more. This sequence joins TRBV30 and TRBJ2-1; 9 nucleotides match TRBD1. CDR1 GTSNPN and CDR2 SVGIG come from the germline V gene (reference sequence). The ends lost 2 bases at V and 5 bases at J; junction bases unmatched: 10. CDR3 length: 16 residues. The CDR3 DNA sequence: TGTGCCTGGAGTACTCGTTGGGACAGGGATGACAATGAGCAGTTCTTC. It is translated as CAWSTRWDRDDNEQFF.

This clone has a handful of counts. The gene calls are TRBV5-4 and TRBJ2-3, with 8 bases matching TRBD2. The V segment lost 0 bases and the J segment 4 bases; nucleotides outside the gene matches: 16. Germline CDR1 SGHNT, CDR2 YYREEE (reference sequence). The CDR3 is 19 residues long. CDR3 sequence: CASSLALGTSWLEADTQYF. DNA of the CDR3: TGTGCCAGCAGCTTGGCGTTAGGGACTAGTTGGTTAGAAGCAGATACGCAGTATTTT.

J is TRBJ1-6 and V is TRBV30; D is unclear. Trimming removed 3 bases from V and 0 bases from J, with 15 bases in between. The germline V gene has CDR1 GTSNPN and CDR2 SVGIG (reference sequence). This CDR3 comprises 17 residues. CDR3 loop: CAWRERKISSYNSPLHF. The CDR3 coding sequence is TGTGCCTGGAGAGAGCGGAAGATAAGCTCCTATAATTCACCCCTCCACTTT.

This clone was found a few times. Additional DNA sequences in this sample encode the identical CDR3. This chain connects TRBV18 to TRBJ2-7, with TRBD1 matching 12 bases. Germline V gives CDR1 KGHSH, CDR2 LQKENI. The CDR3 is made up of 15 amino acids. After removal of 3 bases from V and 2 bases from J, the junction contained 2 bases not matched to a gene. CDR3 amino acids: CASSPRDRGPYEQYF. The DNA for the CDR3 is TGTGCCAGCTCACCGCGGGACAGGGGGCCCTACGAGCAGTACTTC. Using reference TRBV18 and TRBJ2-7 for the parts outside the CDR3, the full variable domain is NAGVMQNPRHLVRRRGQEARLRCSPMKGHSHVYWYRQLPEEGLKFMVYLQKENIIDESGMPKERFSAEFPKEGPSILRIQQVVRGDSAAYFCASSPRDRGPYEQYFGPGTRLTVT.

The chain links TRBV5-6 to TRBJ2-1; 10 nucleotides agree with TRBD2. With 0 bases clipped from V and 6 bases from J, the junction kept 12 bases outside the gene matches. The CDR3 runs to 18 residues. Germline V gene data show CDR1 as SGHDT and CDR2 as YYEEEE. The CDR3 DNA reads as TGTGCCAGCAGCTTGGGGACCGGGACTAGCGACAAATTCAATGAGCAGTTCTTC. Encoded protein: CASSLGTGTSDKFNEQFF.

J is TRBJ2-1 and V is TRBV6-5; 14 nucleotides align to TRBD2. This CDR3 region has 15 residues. J was trimmed by 6 bases and V by 5 bases; bases with no gene match: 3. Germline values: CDR1 MNHEY, CDR2 SVGAGI. The CDR3: CASSKGLAGVNEQFF. DNA for the CDR3: TGTGCCAGCAGTAAGGGACTAGCGGGAGTCAATGAGCAGTTCTTC.

In its sample, this clone was seen a few times. V usage is TRBV6-6 and J usage is TRBJ2-3, with TRBD2 identical over 7 bases. The CDR3 is 15 residues long. Germline V gene data show CDR1 as MNHNY and CDR2 as SVGAGI (reference sequence). J lost 6 bases, V lost 6 bases, and 12 bases had no gene match. CDR3 loop: CASRATSVGSDTQYF. CDR3 nucleotide sequence: TGTGCCAGCAGGGCTACTAGCGTAGGGTCGGATACGCAGTATTTT.

The chain combines TRBV18 with TRBJ2-1; 9 bases fit TRBD1. The J segment lost 0 bases and the V segment lost 4 bases, leaving 4 bases of the junction unmatched. The CDR3 length is 16 residues. Per the germline V gene, CDR1 is KGHSH and CDR2 is LQKENI. Here the CDR3 reads CASSRDRVVSYNEQFF. The CDR3 coding sequence is TGTGCCAGCTCACGGGACAGGGTGGTCTCCTACAATGAGCAGTTCTTC.

To note about this clone: A junction boundary mismatches the germline segment, possibly from a read error. This chain uses TRBV6-1 with TRBJ1-1, with TRBD1 matching 8 bases. The CDR3 consists of 16 residues. The germline V gene encodes CDR1 MNHNS and CDR2 SASEGT. The CDR3 bases are TGTGCCATCAGTGGGGGAACCGGGACAGGAATCACTGAAGCTTTCTTT. Translated: CAISGGTGTGITEAFF.

This clone was counted only a few times. The rearrangement links TRBV2 to TRBJ2-1, with 9 positions matching TRBD2. Looked up from germline, CDR1 is SNHLY and CDR2 is FYNNEI. CDR3 length: 15 residues. Unmatched junction bases numbered 5, after V lost 2 bases and J lost 6 bases. This CDR3 reads CASSETSGSLNEQFF. CDR3 DNA sequence: TGTGCCAGCAGTGAAACTAGCGGGTCGCTCAATGAGCAGTTCTTC.

This clone has just a few counts. Different DNA sequences within this sample yield the same CDR3. This chain uses TRBV7-2 with TRBJ2-2, with TRBD2 matching over 10 bases. Trimming took 3 bases from V and 5 from J; bases not matched to a gene: 0. Germline V gene lookup returns CDR1 SGHTA and CDR2 FQGNSA. The CDR3 has 14 amino acids. CDR3 protein: CASSFSGGTGELFF. CDR3 sequence (DNA): TGTGCCAGCAGCTTTAGCGGGGGGACCGGGGAGCTGTTTTTT.

In its sample, this clone was seen a few times. This sample includes further DNA sequences coding for the same CDR3. This rearrangement joins TRBV28 to TRBJ2-3, with 8 bases aligning to TRBD2. Looked up from germline, CDR1 is MDHEN and CDR2 is SYDVKM. The trim removed 5 bases at V and 0 bases at J, leaving 7 bases unmatched. This CDR3 is built from 16 residues. The CDR3: CASSPPGGGSTDTQYF. CDR3 in DNA: TGTGCCAGCAGTCCCCCGGGGGGGGGAAGCACAGATACGCAGTATTTT.

There are many counts of this clone. The rearrangement links TRBV7-9 to TRBJ2-5; TRBD1 agrees at 8 bases. Trimming cost V 7 bases and J 4 bases; bases outside gene matches: 5. CDR3 length: 13 residues. Germline V gene lookup returns CDR1 SEHNR and CDR2 FQNEAQ (reference sequence). In nucleotides, the CDR3 is TGTGCCAGCACCAAACAGGGGGTAGAGACCCAGTACTTC. It translates to CASTKQGVETQYF.

J is TRBJ1-2 and V is TRBV15, with 7 bases aligning to TRBD1. V was pared by 3 bases and J by 6 bases, with 7 bases of the junction left unmatched. The germline V gene has CDR1 LNHNV and CDR2 YYDKDF (reference sequence). CDR3 length equals 14 residues. DNA of the CDR3: TGTGCCACCAGCAGTCGCCTAACAGGGGATGGCTACACCTTC. This codes for CATSSRLTGDGYTF.

This chain joins TRBV6-5 and TRBJ2-5; D possibly corresponds to TRBD1 (5 bases). Trimming left V 6 bases short and J 5 bases short, with 13 bases between. This CDR3 contains 13 residues. CDR1 MNHEY and CDR2 SVGAGI come from the germline V gene. The CDR3 loop is CASRQGAAETQYF. The CDR3 DNA sequence: TGTGCCAGCAGGCAAGGGGCAGCGGAGACCCAGTACTTC.

This clone was seen many times. The chain combines TRBV18 with TRBJ2-7, with TRBD2 matching 7 bases. From germline, CDR1 is KGHSH and CDR2 LQKENI. V lost 0 bases to trimming and J lost 2 bases; unmatched junction nucleotides: 4. The CDR3 loop spans 15 amino acids. The CDR3 bases are TGTGCCAGCTCACCACCAGGGACTACGACCTACGAGCAGTACTTC. Its translation is CASSPPGTTTYEQYF.

This clone was detected ten times or more. The chain combines TRBV27 with TRBJ1-5; 7 bases line up with TRBD1. Trimming cost V 2 bases and J 3 bases; bases outside gene matches: 1. The CDR3 runs 14 residues. CDR1 MNHEY and CDR2 SMNVEV come from the germline V gene (reference sequence). CDR3 protein: CASSLRGHNQPQHF. For the CDR3, the DNA is TGTGCCAGCAGTTTAAGGGGGCACAATCAGCCCCAGCATTTT.

The rearrangement joins TRBV27 to TRBJ1-5, with D unclear. V gave up 5 bases and J gave up 0 bases, with 11 bases separating them. The CDR3 is made up of 15 amino acids. The germline CDR1 and CDR2 sequences are MNHEY and SMNVEV (reference sequence). The chain's CDR3 is CASSPLTNSNQPQHF. For the CDR3, the DNA is TGTGCCAGCAGTCCCCTAACCAATAGCAATCAGCCCCAGCATTTT.

The chain links TRBV23-1 to TRBJ1-2; TRBD1 matches 7 bases. TRBV23-1 is an open reading frame whose function is uncertain. The CDR3 extends over 16 amino acids. V shed 2 bases, J shed 0 bases, and the junction held 6 bases outside the gene matches. The CDR3: CASSQPRDSPNYGYTF. CDR3 DNA: TGCGCCAGCAGTCAACCGAGGGACAGTCCTAACTATGGCTACACCTTC.

V and J are TRBV28 and TRBJ1-2, with 9 bases that match TRBD1. Germline CDR1 is MDHEN and CDR2 is SYDVKM. This CDR3 has 13 residues. V was pared by 8 bases and J by 6 bases, with 7 bases of the junction left unmatched. The CDR3 loop reads CASQTGGDHGYTF. CDR3 bases: TGTGCCAGCCAAACAGGGGGCGACCATGGCTACACCTTC.

This clone was picked up many times. This chain uses TRBV5-1 with TRBJ2-7, with D perhaps matching TRBD2 (6 bases). The CDR3 has 14 amino acids. The germline V gene encodes CDR1 SGHRS and CDR2 YFSETQ. V dropped 1 base and J dropped 4 bases, with 12 bases sitting between them. The CDR3 spells CASSLIAAQYEQYF. The CDR3 DNA follows: TGCGCCAGCAGCTTGATAGCGGCCCAATACGAGCAGTACTTC. The variable domain in full, completed from reference TRBV5-1 and TRBJ2-7, reads KAGVTQTPRYLIKTRGQQVTLSCSPISGHRSVSWYQQTPGQGLQFLFEYFSETQRNKGNFPGRFSGRQFSNSRSEMNVSTLELGDSALYLCASSLIAAQYEQYFGPGTRLTVT.